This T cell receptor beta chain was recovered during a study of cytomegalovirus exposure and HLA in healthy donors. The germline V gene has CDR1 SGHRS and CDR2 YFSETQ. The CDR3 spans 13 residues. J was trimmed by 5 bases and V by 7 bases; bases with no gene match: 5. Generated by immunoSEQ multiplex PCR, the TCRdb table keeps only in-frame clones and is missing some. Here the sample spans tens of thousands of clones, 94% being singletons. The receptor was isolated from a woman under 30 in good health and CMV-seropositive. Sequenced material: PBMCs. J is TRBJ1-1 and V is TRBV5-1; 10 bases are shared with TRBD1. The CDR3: CASGQGGGTEAFF. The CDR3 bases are TGCGCCAGCGGACAGGGGGGTGGGACTGAAGCTTTCTTT.